This TCR beta chain is from a study of graft-versus-host responses after intestinal transplantation. The overall study: Tacrolimus plus steroids were given to all recipients for roughly three years, preceded by anti-thymocyte globulin induction.

Generated by immunoSEQ multiplex PCR, the TCRdb table keeps only in-frame clones and is missing some. The sample has some 15,000 clones; 70% to 85% are singletons. Lamina propria and intraepithelial lymphocytes were released by processing graft tissue. In this sample, this clone turned up once. Trimming took 0 bases from V and 1 from J, leaving 6 bases between them. The germline V gene encodes CDR1 SGHTA and CDR2 FQGNSA. CDR3 length: 15 amino acids. The rearrangement links TRBV7-2 to TRBJ2-2; D is perhaps TRBD1 (5 bases). This sequence originates from a human patient who received an intestinal transplant, so some T cells may come from the graft donor. Sample: ileum tissue, taken just over 26 days after intestinal transplant. The CDR3 DNA is TGTGCCAGCAGCTTAGCAACAGGGAACACCGGGGAGCTGTTTTTT. Its translation is CASSLATGNTGELFF.